These 29 T cell receptor beta chains originate from one sample sequenced in a study of CD8+ T cells in alopecia areata. RNA extraction and reverse transcription yielded cDNA as sequencing template. TCRdb's copy holds only in-frame clones and misses some; the assay was immunoSEQ multiplex PCR. The table lists roughly 200,000 clones, roughly three fifths of them singletons. Treatment: oral pan-JAK inhibitor, 5-10 mg twice daily. The input for sequencing was CD8+ T cells sorted from blood, taken at week 24, from a patient treated with tofacitinib. The receptors derive from a human donor with alopecia areata.

This chain connects TRBV29-1 to TRBJ2-5, with 9 nucleotides matching TRBD1. After removal of 7 bases from V and 9 bases from J, the junction contained 12 bases not matched to a gene. The CDR3 extends over 13 amino acids. CDR1 is SQVTM, CDR2 ANQGSEA, per germline. The CDR3 DNA follows: TGCAGCGGCTTTGAGGGACAGGGAATGCCCCAGTACTTC. This translates into CSGFEGQGMPQYF.

DNA for the CDR3: TGTGCCAGCAGTGAGGGGCAGGGGGCCTACTTC. It yields the protein CASSEGQGAYF. The chain recombines TRBV2 with TRBJ2-7; 8 positions agree with TRBD1. Germline values: CDR1 SNHLY, CDR2 FYNNEI. The V gene end was trimmed by 3 bases and the J gene end by 13 bases; junction bases not matched to a gene: 5. The CDR3 is 11 amino acids.

The chain has TRBV30 and TRBJ1-2; unclear D gene. The germline V and J ends were trimmed by 6 bases and 3 bases, with 11 bases remaining between them. This CDR3 has 12 amino acids. Germline CDR1 reads GTSNPN; CDR2 reads SVGIG (reference sequence). CDR3 protein: CACRLGDYGYTF. The CDR3 DNA follows: TGTGCCTGCCGACTGGGCGACTATGGCTACACCTTC.

V and J are TRBV11-2 and TRBJ2-7, with D perhaps matching TRBD2 (6 bases). Trimming took off 5 bases at V and 4 bases at J, with 12 bases between the two ends. The CDR3 covers 13 residues. Germline values: CDR1 SGHAT, CDR2 FQNNGV. CDR3 DNA: TGTGCCAGCAGCCCCTCGGGGGTTTACGAGCAGTACTTC. Translation gives CASSPSGVYEQYF.

This chain joins TRBV30 and TRBJ1-1; D possibly corresponds to TRBD1 (6 bases). The CDR3 runs 13 residues. The V end lost 4 bases, the J end lost 1 base, and 10 bases lay between the germline ends. Per germline, CDR1 GTSNPN and CDR2 SVGIG (reference sequence). DNA of the CDR3: TGTGCCTGGACAGGGGAGGAGAACACTGAAGCTTTCTTT. This gives the protein CAWTGEENTEAFF.

J is TRBJ2-1 and V is TRBV7-3, with 8 bases identical to TRBD2. The CDR3 has 14 residues. J lost 9 bases, V lost 0 bases, and 4 bases had no gene match. Germline V gene data show CDR1 as SGHTA and CDR2 as FQGTGA. The CDR3 DNA reads TGTGCCAGCAGCTTAACAGGCGGGGGGAGTGAGCAGTTCTTC. This gives the protein CASSLTGGGSEQFF.

V usage is TRBV21-1 and J usage is TRBJ1-2. TRBV21-1 is marked as a pseudogene. The CDR3 consists of 13 residues. CDR3 sequence reads: CASSHGTRRGYTF. The CDR3 DNA follows: TGTGCCAGCAGCCACGGGACCCGGAGAGGCTACACCTTC.

This clone appeared a single time. V gene TRBV4-2 combines with J gene TRBJ1-1, with 8 bases identical to TRBD1. The CDR3 spans 13 residues. Germline V CDR1 and CDR2: LGHNA, YNFKEQ. The V and J ends lost 5 bases and 4 bases, in that order; junction bases with no gene match: 3. CDR3 in DNA: TGTGCCAGCAGCTGGACAGGGACCACTGAAGCTTTCTTT. The encoded protein is CASSWTGTTEAFF.

The chain joins TRBV5-1 to TRBJ1-2; no clear D gene. The CDR3 covers 16 residues. The germline CDR1 and CDR2 sequences are SGHRS and YFSETQ. Trimming removed 0 bases from V and 5 bases from J, with 17 bases in between. The CDR3 reads CASSLAPGSGGYGYTF. CDR3 coding DNA: TGCGCCAGCAGCTTGGCCCCTGGATCGGGAGGGTATGGCTACACCTTC.

The chain is built from TRBV7-8 and TRBJ2-7; TRBD1 aligns across 8 bases. The V gene end was trimmed by 5 bases and the J gene end by 2 bases; junction bases not matched to a gene: 8. In germline, CDR1 is SGHVS, CDR2 FQNEAQ. The CDR3 has 15 residues. CDR3 region: CASSTFGTGAYEQYF. CDR3 sequence (DNA): TGTGCCAGCAGCACCTTCGGGACAGGAGCCTACGAGCAGTACTTC.

This clone was seen a single time. The chain is built from TRBV30 and TRBJ2-6; D may be TRBD1 (5 bases). The CDR3 consists of 17 residues. V was trimmed by 4 bases and J by 0 bases, leaving 16 bases between them. The germline gives CDR1 GTSNPN, CDR2 SVGIG (reference sequence). The CDR3 DNA follows: TGTGCCTGGACTGGCCCCGCAGGGCCCTCTGGGGCCAACGTCCTGACTTTC. The encoded protein is CAWTGPAGPSGANVLTF.

The chain joins TRBV27 to TRBJ2-5, with D perhaps TRBD1 (6 bases). This CDR3 spans 14 amino acids. V lost 5 bases, J lost 2 bases, and 12 bases lay in between. The germline V gene has CDR1 MNHEY and CDR2 SMNVEV (reference sequence). CDR3 sequence: CASSPRQVQETQYF. The CDR3 DNA sequence: TGTGCCAGCAGTCCCAGACAGGTTCAAGAGACCCAGTACTTC.

V and J are TRBV11-1 and TRBJ1-1, with 9 bases identical to TRBD1. CDR3 size: 13 residues. V lost 3 bases, J lost 7 bases, and 3 bases stayed unmatched. Germline assignment: CDR1 SGHAT and CDR2 FQDESV (reference sequence). The CDR3, as DNA: TGTGCCAGCAGCTTTGGACAGGGGTATGAAGCTTTCTTT. Translated, it gives CASSFGQGYEAFF.

This rearrangement joins TRBV7-9 to TRBJ1-2; D remains ambiguous. The CDR3 covers 13 residues. Trimming shortened V by 5 bases and J by 7 bases, and 14 bases separated the two germline ends. CDR1 is SEHNR and CDR2 is FQNEAQ in the germline V gene (reference sequence). The CDR3 DNA sequence: TGTGCCAGCAGCCTAGAAGTATCTACTGGCTACACCTTC. It yields the protein CASSLEVSTGYTF.

This clone was seen more than once but under ten times. The genes are TRBV5-1 and TRBJ2-7, with unresolved D. This CDR3 is built from 13 residues. Germline V lookup: CDR1 SGHRS, CDR2 YFSETQ. V lost 4 bases and J lost 4, with 12 bases in between. The CDR3 DNA sequence: TGCGCCAGCAGCGCGGCAATAGGTTACGAGCAGTACTTC. This sequence encodes CASSAAIGYEQYF. The entire variable domain, with the rest obtained from reference TRBV5-1 and TRBJ2-7, is as follows: KAGVTQTPRYLIKTRGQQVTLSCSPISGHRSVSWYQQTPGQGLQFLFEYFSETQRNKGNFPGRFSGRQFSNSRSEMNVSTLELGDSALYLCASSAAIGYEQYFGPGTRLTVT.

The rearrangement links TRBV9 to TRBJ2-7; 8 bases agree with TRBD2. Germline CDR1 SGDLS, CDR2 YYNGEE. The V and J ends lost 5 bases and 7 bases, in that order; junction bases with no gene match: 2. The CDR3 runs to 11 residues. The DNA for the CDR3 is TGTGCCAGCAGGGGACTAGGGGAGCAGTACTTC. It codes for CASRGLGEQYF.

This chain uses TRBV13 with TRBJ2-5, with D maybe TRBD1 (6 bases). Trimming left V 2 bases short and J 2 bases short, with 15 bases between. Germline CDR1 reads PRHDT; CDR2 reads FYEKMQ (reference sequence). CDR3 length: 16 amino acids. CDR3 protein: CASSLSGADGQETQYF. CDR3 sequence (DNA): TGTGCCAGCAGCTTATCAGGGGCTGACGGGCAAGAGACCCAGTACTTC.

This clone was counted a few times. The V gene is TRBV7-3, the J gene TRBJ2-5; 9 bases are a match to TRBD1. V shed 5 bases, J shed 5 bases, and the junction held 6 bases outside the gene matches. Germline V gene data show CDR1 as SGHTA and CDR2 as FQGTGA. The CDR3 spans 14 residues. CDR3 bases: TGTGCCAGCAGCACAGGGGGCGCGGGTGAGACCCAGTACTTC. It is translated as CASSTGGAGETQYF.

This clone came up once. The chain joins TRBV27 to TRBJ2-1; perhaps TRBD2 as D (6 bases). Trimming stripped 5 bases from V and 7 bases from J, with 12 bases between. The length of the CDR3 is 13 residues. Germline lookup yields CDR1 MNHEY and CDR2 SMNVEV (reference sequence). DNA for the CDR3: TGTGCCAGCAGTCTCCGGGACTGGAATGAGCAGTTCTTC. Protein sequence: CASSLRDWNEQFF.

This clone was counted only a few times. The V gene is TRBV14, the J gene TRBJ2-2; D not certain. Germline lookup yields CDR1 SGHDN and CDR2 FVKESK. The CDR3 length is 14 residues. Trimming removed 2 bases from V and 2 bases from J, with 6 bases in between. This CDR3 is CASSQFVNTGELFF. CDR3 nucleotides: TGTGCCAGCAGCCAATTCGTTAACACCGGGGAGCTGTTTTTT.

The gene calls are TRBV30 and TRBJ2-5; possibly TRBD2 for D (7 bases). In germline, CDR1 is GTSNPN, CDR2 SVGIG (reference sequence). V gave up 5 bases and J gave up 1 base, with 17 bases separating them. The CDR3 loop spans 15 amino acids. The CDR3: CAWGSPGGLQETQYF. The CDR3 DNA is TGTGCCTGGGGGAGCCCGGGGGGCCTCCAAGAGACCCAGTACTTC.

Notes on this clone: A junction boundary mismatches the germline segment, possibly from a read error. The chain links TRBV5-6 to TRBJ2-5; no clear D. The CDR3 consists of 12 residues. Germline V gives CDR1 SGHDT, CDR2 YYEEEE. The CDR3 region has the DNA TGTGCCAGCAGACAGTACCAGGAGACCCAGTACTTC. Its protein product is CASRQYQETQYF.

The sample holds one count of this clone. The chain is built from TRBV14 and TRBJ1-2; weak D call: TRBD1 (5 bases). Trimming cost V 5 bases and J 4 bases, with 17 bases left between them. The CDR3 has 15 amino acids. The germline V gene has CDR1 SGHDN and CDR2 FVKESK. The DNA of the CDR3 is TGTGCCAGCAGCAACCGGGACCCTCGTCTCTATGGCTACACCTTC. This sequence encodes CASSNRDPRLYGYTF.

The V gene is TRBV7-2, the J gene TRBJ2-5; the D is unclear. Per the germline V gene, CDR1 is SGHTA and CDR2 is FQGNSA. The ends were cut back, 4 bases at V and 5 bases at J, with 14 bases in the middle. The CDR3 length is 14 residues. The CDR3 nucleotides are TGTGCCAGCAGCTATTTGGTCGCTGGGGAGACCCAGTACTTC. Amino acids: CASSYLVAGETQYF.

This clone was seen more than once but under ten times. The chain links TRBV7-9 to TRBJ1-2; D remains unclear. CDR1 SEHNR and CDR2 FQNEAQ come from the germline V gene (reference sequence). Deletions cut 5 bases from V and 8 bases from J, with 18 bases between. The CDR3 has 14 amino acids. CDR3 in amino acids: CASSPEASQEGYTF. CDR3 in DNA: TGTGCCAGCAGCCCAGAAGCCTCTCAGGAAGGCTACACCTTC.

The chain has TRBV5-1 and TRBJ2-7, with unresolved D. The V gene lost 4 bases and the J gene lost 2 bases, with 10 bases spanning the gap. The CDR3 covers 13 residues. The V gene's germline CDR1 is SGHRS and CDR2 YFSETQ. The chain's CDR3 is CASSLTEAYEQYF. As DNA, the CDR3 is TGCGCCAGCAGCCTCACGGAAGCCTACGAGCAGTACTTC.

This rearrangement joins TRBV5-6 to TRBJ1-1; no clear D. Germline loops: CDR1 SGHDT, CDR2 YYEEEE. There are 12 residues in the CDR3. Trimming cost V 4 bases and J 5 bases, with 9 bases left between them. The CDR3 DNA follows: TGTGCCAGCAGCCCAGGACGGACTGAAGCTTTCTTT. Translated, it gives CASSPGRTEAFF.

The V call is TRBV29-1, the J call TRBJ2-2; 7 nucleotides align to TRBD1. The CDR3 contains 15 residues. Germline assignment: CDR1 SQVTM and CDR2 ANQGSEA. After removal of 6 bases from V and 0 bases from J, the junction contained 7 bases not matched to a gene. The CDR3 loop reads CSVIDTGANTGELFF. CDR3 coding DNA: TGCAGCGTCATTGATACAGGGGCGAACACCGGGGAGCTGTTTTTT.

The DNA for the CDR3 is TGTGCCAGCAGCTACGTCTACGGGTCCTCAAAACGGCCCCAGCATTTT. Its protein is CASSYVYGSSKRPQHF. J is TRBJ1-5 and V is TRBV6-6; D gene uncertain. Germline CDR1 MNHNY, CDR2 SVGAGI (reference sequence). The CDR3 has 16 residues. V was shortened by 6 bases and J by 9 bases, with 24 bases between the two germline ends.